Listed here are 21 T cell receptor beta chains from one sample, sequenced in a study of blood T cells in healthy people across ages. Together with a sample-barcoded 5' primer, a J-beta primer mix was included in a second PCR lasting about 6 to 12 cycles. From the 5' RACE reads, TCRdb called clonotypes with MiXCR, one entry per CDR3 protein. The table has fewer than 2,000,000 distinct CDR3 sequences, around 36% seen once; the top ten hold about 11%. The material sequenced was blood. Receptors originate from a woman in her twenties or thirties in good health.

Concerning this clonotype: Its ends do not fully match the called genes, so a read error is possible. The genes are TRBV9 and TRBJ2-7, with TRBD2 identical over 8 bases. This CDR3 is 14 amino acids long. CDR1 SGDLS and CDR2 YYNGEE come from the germline V gene. In nucleotides, the CDR3 is TGTGCCGGCAGCGTAGGACTAGCCGGTTACGAGCAGTACTTC. As protein: CAGSVGLAGYEQYF.

The V gene is TRBV28, the J gene TRBJ2-7; D possibly corresponds to TRBD1 (6 bases). Between the trimmed V and J ends, which lost 5 bases and 6 bases, there was a span of 20 bases. Germline CDR1 and CDR2: MDHEN and SYDVKM. The CDR3 runs 15 residues. CDR3 region: CASSLQQGPLSEQYF. For the CDR3, the DNA is TGTGCCAGCAGTCTACAACAGGGTCCTCTCTCCGAGCAGTACTTC.

This clonotype was counted a few times. The chain joins TRBV6-5 to TRBJ1-1, with D unresolved. This CDR3 spans 13 amino acids. V lost 0 bases to trimming and J lost 11 bases, with 13 bases between them. In germline, CDR1 is MNHEY, CDR2 SVGAGI. The CDR3 loop reads CASSYSIEQEAFF. CDR3 DNA: TGTGCCAGCAGTTACTCGATAGAGCAAGAGGCTTTCTTT.

This rearrangement joins TRBV5-4 to TRBJ1-1, with 8 bases matching TRBD1. The junction had 7 bases not matched to a gene; V was cut back by 4 bases and J by 5 bases. The CDR3 runs 14 residues. In germline, CDR1 is SGHNT, CDR2 YYREEE (reference sequence). CDR3 loop: CASSRETGVTEAFF. CDR3 nucleotides: TGTGCCAGCAGCAGGGAGACAGGGGTGACTGAAGCTTTCTTT. The complete variable domain, with remaining parts taken from reference TRBV5-4 and TRBJ1-1, reads ETGVTQSPTHLIKTRGQQVTLRCSSQSGHNTVSWYQQALGQGPQFIFQYYREEENGRGNFPPRFSGLQFPNYSSELNVNALELDDSALYLCASSRETGVTEAFFGQGTRLTVV.

DNA for the CDR3: TGTGCCAGCAGCCAAGACTCTAGTCGGTCGTACAATGAGCAGTTCTTC. It is translated as CASSQDSSRSYNEQFF. The genes are TRBV4-2 and TRBJ2-1; D gene uncertain. This CDR3 spans 16 amino acids. V lost 0 bases and J 4 bases, leaving 13 bases between the germline ends. Per the germline V gene, CDR1 is LGHNA and CDR2 is YNFKEQ.

The gene calls are TRBV2 and TRBJ2-7; D possibly uses TRBD1 or TRBD2 (5 bases each). This CDR3 comprises 13 residues. Trimming shortened V by 7 bases and J by 2 bases, and 12 bases separated the two germline ends. CDR1 SNHLY and CDR2 FYNNEI come from the germline V gene. The CDR3 protein is CASTPRDPYEQYF. In nucleotides, the CDR3 is TGTGCCAGCACGCCCAGGGACCCCTACGAGCAGTACTTC. The full variable domain, in which reference TRBV2 and TRBJ2-7 provide the parts outside the CDR3, is EPEVTQTPSHQVTQMGQEVILRCVPISNHLYFYWYRQILGQKVEFLVSFYNNEISEKSEIFDDQFSVERPDGSNFTLKIRSTKLEDSAMYFCASTPRDPYEQYFGPGTRLTVT.

The chain is built from TRBV9 and TRBJ1-2; unclear D gene. The ends were cut back, 4 bases at V and 6 bases at J, with 13 bases in the middle. Germline V gene data show CDR1 as SGDLS and CDR2 as YYNGEE. CDR3 length: 13 residues. For the CDR3, the DNA is TGTGCCAGCAGCTCCCGCCGAACAGATGGCTACACCTTC. Translated, it gives CASSSRRTDGYTF.

In this sample, this clonotype turned up a few times. The chain has TRBV6-1 and TRBJ2-5; D remains ambiguous. The CDR3 consists of 13 residues. Germline V gives CDR1 MNHNS, CDR2 SASEGT. Trimming took 1 base from V and 5 from J, leaving 8 bases between them. The CDR3 sequence is CASSEEQSETQYF. Here the CDR3 DNA reads TGTGCCAGCAGTGAAGAACAGTCGGAGACCCAGTACTTC.

Details on this clonotype: Mismatch with germline at one junction end may stem from a read error. The rearrangement joins TRBV4-1 to TRBJ2-2; D is possibly TRBD2 (6 bases). CDR3 length: 16 residues. CDR1 is MGHRA and CDR2 is YSYEKL in the germline V gene. As DNA, the CDR3 is TGCGCCAGCGCCCTAGTGGGAGGCGCGAACACCGAGGAGCTGTTTTTT. Residues: CASALVGGANTEELFF.

CDR3 nucleotides: TGTGCCACCAGTGTCCGGCCCCGGGGGGAAAGCAATCAGCCCCAGCATTTT. It yields the protein CATSVRPRGESNQPQHF. This chain uses TRBV24-1 with TRBJ1-5, with D perhaps matching TRBD1 (5 bases). The CDR3 extends over 17 amino acids. CDR1 and CDR2 (germline): KGHDR, SFDVKD. The V gene lost 5 bases and the J gene lost 1 base, with 17 bases spanning the gap.

The V gene is TRBV25-1, the J gene TRBJ2-7; no definite D call. Germline V CDR1 and CDR2: MGHDK, SYGVNS. This CDR3 is 14 amino acids long. The V end was cut by 2 bases, the J end by 3 bases, with 11 bases between. CDR3 amino acids: CASSEQAVVYEQYF. Written as DNA, the CDR3 is TGTGCCAGCAGTGAACAGGCAGTCGTCTACGAGCAGTACTTC.

This clonotype was seen only once. V usage is TRBV4-1 and J usage is TRBJ1-2, with D possibly being TRBD1 (5 bases). Germline loops: CDR1 MGHRA, CDR2 YSYEKL. V lost 8 bases and J 11 bases, leaving 15 bases between the germline ends. This CDR3 region has 11 residues. The CDR3 DNA sequence: TGCGCCAGCGGTCAACAGGACAAATACACCTTC. Protein product: CASGQQDKYTF.

The J gene is TRBJ1-5, the V gene TRBV20-1, with D perhaps TRBD1 (6 bases). In germline, CDR1 is DFQATT, CDR2 SNEGSKA (reference sequence). This CDR3 region has 13 residues. V was trimmed by 2 bases and J by 7 bases, leaving 12 bases between them. The CDR3 spells CSARSQGRQPQHF. The CDR3, as DNA: TGCAGTGCTAGATCCCAGGGGAGACAGCCCCAGCATTTT.

A few counts support this clonotype. The rearrangement uses TRBV5-5 and TRBJ1-1; D is uncertain. CDR3 length: 13 residues. V was shortened by 0 bases and J by 6 bases, with 9 bases between the two germline ends. Germline CDR1 SGHKS, CDR2 YYEKEE (reference sequence). CDR3 bases: TGTGCCAGCAGCTTGGCTGTGAGGGCTGAAGCTTTCTTT. Its translation: CASSLAVRAEAFF. Based on the CDR3 plus reference TRBV5-5 and TRBJ1-1, the full variable domain is DAGVTQSPTHLIKTRGQQVTLRCSPISGHKSVSWYQQVLGQGPQFIFQYYEKEERGRGNFPDRFSARQFPNYSSELNVNALLLGDSALYLCASSLAVRAEAFFGQGTRLTVV.

This clonotype was counted ten times or more. The rearrangement uses TRBV7-2 and TRBJ2-5, with 10 bases aligning to TRBD2. The V gene's germline CDR1 is SGHTA and CDR2 FQGNSA. The length of the CDR3 is 16 residues. With V trimmed by 4 bases and J by 1 base, 6 bases remained unmatched. The CDR3 DNA reads TGTGCCAGCAGCTCCTTTGGACTAGCGGTCCAAGAGACCCAGTACTTC. Its translation is CASSSFGLAVQETQYF.

This chain connects TRBV30 to TRBJ2-5, with D hard to call. The V gene's germline CDR1 is GTSNPN and CDR2 SVGIG (reference sequence). The CDR3 has 13 amino acids. The V end was cut by 2 bases, the J end by 5 bases, with 12 bases between. CDR3 coding DNA: TGTGCCTGGAGTCCCCGAGGAGACGAGACCCAGTACTTC. Protein product: CAWSPRGDETQYF. The whole variable domain, remainder taken from reference TRBV30 and TRBJ2-5, is SQTIHQWPATLVQPVGSPLSLECTVEGTSNPNLYWYRQAAGRGLQLLFYSVGIGQISSEVPQNLSASRPQDRQFILSSKKLLLSDSGFYLCAWSPRGDETQYFGPGTRLLVL.

V usage is TRBV6-1 and J usage is TRBJ2-1, with 9 bases lining up with TRBD2. After removal of 3 bases from V and 12 bases from J, the junction contained 12 bases not matched to a gene. Germline lookup yields CDR1 MNHNS and CDR2 SASEGT. The CDR3 loop spans 15 amino acids. In DNA, the CDR3 is TGTGCCAGCAGTGAGGGGACTAGCCCTCTCTCAGGGCAGTTCTTC. It translates to CASSEGTSPLSGQFF.

The chain couples TRBV6-4 to TRBJ2-1; 7 bases are shared with TRBD2. The length of the CDR3 is 15 residues. The V segment lost 2 bases and the J segment 3 bases; nucleotides outside the gene matches: 4. Germline assignment: CDR1 MRHNA and CDR2 SNTAGT. CDR3 coding DNA: TGTGCCAGCAGTGACCTGGCGGGAGACTACAATGAGCAGTTCTTC. It codes for CASSDLAGDYNEQFF.

This clonotype was seen more than once but under ten times. DNA for the CDR3: TGCAGTGCTCCCACCTCTCGCGGCACGCGGTACAATGAGCAGTTCTTC. It codes for CSAPTSRGTRYNEQFF. The gene calls are TRBV20-1 and TRBJ2-1; no definite D call. Germline assignment: CDR1 DFQATT and CDR2 SNEGSKA (reference sequence). This CDR3 spans 16 amino acids. The V end was cut by 5 bases, the J end by 4 bases, with 21 bases between.

Turning to this clonotype: An end of the junction does not agree with germline; a read error may underlie this. CDR3 region: CACSPRFGDSYGYTF. DNA for the CDR3: TGTGCCTGCAGCCCCCGTTTCGGGGACAGCTATGGCTACACCTTC. The rearrangement uses TRBV7-9 and TRBJ1-2; 7 bases match TRBD1. In germline, CDR1 is SEHNR, CDR2 FQNEAQ (reference sequence). The CDR3 loop spans 15 amino acids.

This chain joins TRBV6-5 and TRBJ1-2; 9 bases fit TRBD1. Trimming at V came to 6 bases and at J to 6 bases, leaving 14 bases not matched to a gene. The CDR3 runs 16 residues. Germline assignment: CDR1 MNHEY and CDR2 SVGAGI. CDR3 amino acids: CASRKQGARGRDGYTF. CDR3 coding DNA: TGTGCCAGCAGAAAACAGGGGGCGCGGGGACGCGATGGCTACACCTTC.